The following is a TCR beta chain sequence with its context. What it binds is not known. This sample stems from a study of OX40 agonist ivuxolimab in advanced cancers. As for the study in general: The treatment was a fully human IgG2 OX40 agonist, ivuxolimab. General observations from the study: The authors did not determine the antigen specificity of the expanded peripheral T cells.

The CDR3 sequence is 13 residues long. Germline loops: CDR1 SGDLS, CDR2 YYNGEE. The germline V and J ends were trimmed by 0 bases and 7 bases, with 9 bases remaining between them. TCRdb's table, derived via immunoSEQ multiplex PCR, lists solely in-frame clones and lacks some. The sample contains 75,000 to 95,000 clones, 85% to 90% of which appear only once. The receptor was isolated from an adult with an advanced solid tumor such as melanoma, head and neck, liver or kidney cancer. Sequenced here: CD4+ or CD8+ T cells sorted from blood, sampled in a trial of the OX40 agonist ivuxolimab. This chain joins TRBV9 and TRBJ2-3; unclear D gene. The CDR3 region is CASSVARQHTQYF. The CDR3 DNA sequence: TGTGCCAGCAGCGTAGCGAGGCAACATACGCAGTATTTT.